A selection of T cell receptor beta chains follows, all from one sample in a study of shared clonotypes between healthy human individuals. Only in-frame clones appear in the TCRdb table, and some are missing; sequencing was by immunoSEQ multiplex PCR. This sample yields 1.5 million to 1.9 million clones, of which approximately 98% are seen a single time; roughly 0.45% belongs to the top ten. Sample: naive CD4+ T cells sorted from blood. The receptors were gathered from a man in his thirties or forties in good health. Both conserved end residues are part of each CDR3. A D gene is named only where the DNA matches it firmly. Clone sizes are given selectively: once, few, many, or a class where the clone is expanded.

V gene	J gene	D gene	clone size	CDR3 DNA	CDR3 protein
TRBV28	TRBJ1-5	.	.	TGTGCCAGCAGTTTAGGGGGGCAACAGCCCCAGCATTTT	CASSLGGQQPQHF
TRBV29-1	TRBJ2-2	.	.	TGCAGCGTTGTGGGGGGAGGCTCAATTTTCACCGGGGAGCTGTTTTTT	CSVVGGGSIFTGELFF
TRBV30	TRBJ2-1	.	few	TGTGCCTGGAGTGTACATGGTACATCCGGGCAGTTCTTC	CAWSVHGTSGQFF
TRBV4-1	TRBJ1-2	.	.	TGCGCCAGCAGCCAAGATCCGCTCGGCCCCGGAGGCTACACCTTC	CASSQDPLGPGGYTF
TRBV28	TRBJ2-7	.	.	TGTGCCAGCAGTACGCCGTTTTTTGACGAGCAGTACTTC	CASSTPFFDEQYF
TRBV20-1	TRBJ1-1	.	.	TGCAGTGCTAGTCGGGTCTCCGAAGCTTTCTTT	CSASRVSEAFF
TRBV19	TRBJ1-2	TRBD1	.	TGTGCCAGTAGTAGTACTCACACTTCCGGGACAGGTAGGAGTGGCTACACCTTC	CASSSTHTSGTGRSGYTF
TRBV4-1	TRBJ2-6	.	.	TGCGCCAGCAGCCAAGTTTCCTCTGGGGCCAACGTCCTGACTTTC	CASSQVSSGANVLTF
TRBV18	TRBJ1-2	TRBD1	.	TGTGCCAGCTCACCATATGGGACAGGGGGTTACGGCTACACCTTC	CASSPYGTGGYGYTF
TRBV18	TRBJ2-7	.	.	TGTGCCAGCTCACCATTTGGACAGTACGAGCAGTACTTC	CASSPFGQYEQYF
TRBV4-3	TRBJ2-1	TRBD2	.	TGCGCCAGCAGCCAAGTATCTTCTAGCGGGAGGGTTGAGCAGTTCTTC	CASSQVSSSGRVEQFF
TRBV10-2	TRBJ2-7	.	.	TGCGCCAGCAGTGATGTTGTGCTCACCTACGAGCAGTACTTC	CASSDVVLTYEQYF
TRBV5-1	TRBJ2-7	TRBD2	.	TGCGCCAGCAGCCAAAGACTAGCGAGGTACGAGCAGTACTTC	CASSQRLARYEQYF
TRBV6-6	TRBJ2-7	.	.	TGTGCCAGCAGTACGACCGGGACACCCGTATCCTACGAGCAGTACTTC	CASSTTGTPVSYEQYF
TRBV11-2	TRBJ2-7	.	.	TGTGCCAGCAGCTCGCGCTCCTACGAGCAGTACTTC	CASSSRSYEQYF
TRBV5-4	TRBJ2-3	.	.	TGTGCCAGCAGCCCATCAACAGGTCAGGTTACAGATACGCAGTATTTT	CASSPSTGQVTDTQYF
TRBV5-6	TRBJ2-7	TRBD2	.	TGTGCCAGCAGCTTGGGTCTAGCGGGAGGAACCTACGAGCAGTACTTC	CASSLGLAGGTYEQYF
TRBV29-1	TRBJ2-6	TRBD1	.	TGCAGCGTTGAACACCGGGACAGGGGGGCTGGGGCCAACGTCCTGACTTTC	CSVEHRDRGAGANVLTF
TRBV2	TRBJ1-2	TRBD1	.	TGTGCCAGCATGGGGACAGGGTCACTTCGCTACACCTTC	CASMGTGSLRYTF
TRBV12-5	TRBJ1-1	TRBD1	.	TGTGCTAGTGGGGGGGACAGCAACACTGAAGCTTTCTTT	CASGGDSNTEAFF
TRBV7-9	TRBJ2-7	TRBD2	.	TGTGCCAGCAGCCCTAGACTAGCGCCAGCGGGCTACGAGCAGTACTTC	CASSPRLAPAGYEQYF
TRBV10-1	TRBJ2-5	TRBD2	.	TGCGCCAGCAGTAAAGCGGGAACAGAGAACCAGTACTTC	CASSKAGTENQYF
TRBV5-5	TRBJ2-2	.	.	TGTGCCAGCAGCTTCGAGGGGCTGGTCACCGGGGAGCTGTTTTTT	CASSFEGLVTGELFF
TRBV10-3	TRBJ2-7	.	.	TGTGCCATCAGTGAGTTAAAGAGCTCCTACGAGCAGTACTTC	CAISELKSSYEQYF
TRBV7-9	TRBJ1-1	TRBD1	.	TGTGCCAGCAGCTTGATCGGACAGGGGGTGTTGTACGACACTGAAGCTTTCTTT	CASSLIGQGVLYDTEAFF
TRBV19	TRBJ1-5	.	.	TGTGCCAGTAGTATAGTCAGAGGGAGCAATCAGCCCCAGCATTTT	CASSIVRGSNQPQHF
TRBV2	TRBJ2-3	.	.	TGTGCCAGCAGCAAGGAAACGACTGCCACAGATACGCAGTATTTT	CASSKETTATDTQYF
TRBV29-1	TRBJ2-7	.	.	TGCAGCGTGAGAACGTTAGAACCCAGATACGAGCAGTACTTC	CSVRTLEPRYEQYF
TRBV11-2	TRBJ2-5	.	.	TGTGCCAGCAGCTCCGGGGTGAGGGAGACCCAGTACTTC	CASSSGVRETQYF
TRBV5-1	TRBJ2-2	.	.	TGCGCCAGCAGCGCGAACACCGGGGAGCTGTTTTTT	CASSANTGELFF
TRBV11-2	TRBJ2-7	.	.	TGTGCCAGCAGCTCCGACGGCACTCTTTCCGAGCAGTACTTC	CASSSDGTLSEQYF
TRBV7-6	TRBJ1-4	TRBD1	once	TGTGCCAGCAGCTTACGTACCGGGACAGGGGGTTTTTCGGCAAATGAAAAACTGTTTTTT	CASSLRTGTGGFSANEKLFF
TRBV19	TRBJ2-7	TRBD2	once	TGTGCCAGTAGTATAATTGGCGGGAGCCCCTACGAGCAGTACTTC	CASSIIGGSPYEQYF
TRBV11-2	TRBJ2-7	.	.	TGTGCCAGCAGCTTAGGGCCCAACTCCGTCGAGCAGTACTTC	CASSLGPNSVEQYF
TRBV5-4	TRBJ1-2	.	.	TGTGCCAGCAGCCCTTCGGACACCTATGGCTACACCTTC	CASSPSDTYGYTF
TRBV4-2	TRBJ2-7	TRBD2	.	TGTGCCAGCAGCCGGACTAGCGGGAGGAGCGGGACTGACGAGCAGTACTTC	CASSRTSGRSGTDEQYF
TRBV10-3	TRBJ1-5	.	.	TGTGCCAGGAGGTTGGCCCAGCATTTT	CARRLAQHF
TRBV5-1	TRBJ2-3	.	.	TGCGCCAGCAGCTTGGGGGGTCCTAGGTCAGATACGCAGTATTTT	CASSLGGPRSDTQYF